Presented here are 15 T cell receptor beta chains from one specimen sequenced in a study of TET2 disruption in CD19-targeted CAR T cells. Here immunoSEQ multiplex PCR was the method, and the copy in TCRdb shows in-frame clones only, minus some. This sample's table has about 30,000 clones. Treatment: autologous CTL019 cells: CD19 CAR with 4-1BB and CD3 zeta domains. These receptors lack a known antigen. The material sequenced was CD8- CAR+ T cells sorted from cultured blood T cells, taken for CD19 CAR T cell therapy. Subset given: CD8-negative CAR-positive T cells from the infusion product. The receptors stem from a man between 65 and 79 years old with chronic lymphocytic leukemia.

As concerns this clone: Read data end 3 residues before the CDR3 end; the end is taken from the germline J gene. The genes are TRBV7-6 and TRBJ1-2, with 9 bases aligning to TRBD1. There are 14 residues in the CDR3. Germline lookup yields CDR1 SGHVS and CDR2 FNYEAQ. The CDR3 bases that were read are TGTGCCAGCAGCTTAGAGGGACAGGGTGGCGAC. It translates to CASSLEGQGGD. From start to end, the CDR3 is CASSLEGQGGDYTF.

A remark on this clone: The read comes to an end 3 residues before the CDR3 does, leaving the germline J gene to fill in the end. The chain joins TRBV25-1 to TRBJ2-5, with a possible D match to TRBD1 (6 bases). Germline V gene lookup returns CDR1 MGHDK and CDR2 SYGVNS. There are 13 residues in the CDR3. Trimming removed 7 bases from V and 4 bases from J, with 13 bases in between. The CDR3 loop reads CASTRQVSETQYF. The sequenced part of the CDR3 DNA is TGTGCCAGCACAAGACAGGTCTCAGAGACC.

About this clone itself: The read ends 3 residues early relative to the CDR3; the germline J gene fills the gap. The chain joins TRBV18 to TRBJ1-2; D is unresolved. Looked up from germline, CDR1 is KGHSH and CDR2 is LQKENI. CDR3 size: 13 residues. CDR3 sequence: CASSESQANDYTF. The part of the CDR3 DNA that was read is TGTGCCAGCTCCGAATCCCAAGCAAACGAC. Complete variable domain (other parts from reference TRBV18 and TRBJ1-2): NAGVMQNPRHLVRRRGQEARLRCSPMKGHSHVYWYRQLPEEGLKFMVYLQKENIIDESGMPKERFSAEFPKEGPSILRIQQVVRGDSAAYFCASSESQANDYTFGSGTRLTVV.

With regard to this clone: The read falls 3 residues short of the CDR3 end, and the missing part is taken from the germline J gene. The genes are TRBV5-6 and TRBJ2-1; TRBD1 aligns across 7 bases. The CDR3 is 14 residues long. Trimming took 2 bases from V and 2 from J; bases not matched to a gene: 1. Germline CDR1 is SGHDT and CDR2 is YYEEEE. CDR3 sequence: CASSFGQAYNEQFF. CDR3 DNA (partial): TGTGCCAGCAGCTTTGGACAGGCCTACAATGAG.

With respect to this clone: The CDR3 goes on 3 residues after the read ends, and that part is filled in from the germline J gene. V and J are TRBV10-3 and TRBJ1-6, with 7 positions matching TRBD1. The V gene's germline CDR1 is ENHRY and CDR2 SYGVKD. The V segment lost 4 bases and the J segment 0 bases; nucleotides outside the gene matches: 6. This CDR3 contains 17 residues. The DNA read from the CDR3 is TGTGCCATCAGTGGAGGACAGGAGAGCTCCTATAATTCACCC. It specifies CAISGGQESSYNSP. The whole CDR3 sequence reads CAISGGQESSYNSPLHF.

Regarding this clone: From the germline J gene comes the end of the CDR3, since the read stops 3 residues before it. The V and J genes are TRBV6-2 or TRBV6-3 and TRBJ2-5, with TRBD2 matching over 15 bases. Germline CDR1 is MNHEY and CDR2 is SVGEGT. CDR3 length: 17 amino acids. The V gene end was trimmed by 2 bases and the J gene end by 1 base; junction bases not matched to a gene: 2. The covered CDR3 bases are TGTGCCAGCAGTTACGGGACTAGCGGGGGGCCCCAAGAGACC. It translates to CASSYGTSGGPQET. The whole CDR3 protein reads CASSYGTSGGPQETQYF.

About this clone itself: Read sequence stops 3 residues before the CDR3 end, and the germline J gene provides the missing end. This chain uses TRBV2 with TRBJ1-5; 11 nucleotides line up with TRBD1. The CDR3 extends over 16 amino acids. The V segment lost 6 bases and the J segment 9 bases; nucleotides outside the gene matches: 13. CDR1 SNHLY and CDR2 FYNNEI come from the germline V gene. This CDR3 is CASSAGTGGRSPPQHF. The CDR3 DNA, read in part, is TGTGCCAGCAGCGCGGGGACAGGGGGACGGAGTCCGCCC.

By frequency, this clone registers medium-sized. The CDR3 end falls 3 residues outside the read, so it is completed with the germline J gene. The rearrangement uses TRBV20-1 and TRBJ1-1; weak D call: TRBD1 (5 bases). Trimming pared 2 bases from V and 4 bases from J, leaving 17 bases between. CDR1 is DFQATT and CDR2 is SNEGSKA in the germline V gene (reference sequence). The CDR3 totals 15 residues. The CDR3 region is CSARPSGVRGTEAFF. The DNA read from the CDR3 is TGCAGTGCTAGACCTAGTGGTGTAAGGGGCACTGAA.

In the case of this clone: The read terminates 3 residues ahead of where the CDR3 ends, so the germline J gene completes it. This chain joins TRBV19 and TRBJ1-5; 7 positions agree with TRBD1. CDR3 length: 13 amino acids. After removal of 4 bases from V and 6 bases from J, the junction contained 3 bases not matched to a gene. CDR1 and CDR2 (germline): LNHDA, SQIVND (reference sequence). The CDR3 sequence: CASSKGASQPQHF. The covered CDR3 bases are TGTGCCAGTAGTAAGGGGGCGAGTCAGCCC.

With respect to this clone: One end of the junction varies from germline; a read error may be responsible. The DNA ends 3 residues before the CDR3 does, and the rest of the CDR3 is filled in from the germline J gene. V is TRBV4-2 and J is TRBJ2-5; TRBD2 matches 9 bases. The germline gives CDR1 LGHNA, CDR2 YNFKEQ. The CDR3 is 17 amino acids. The CDR3 loop is CASSQVVAGGRAETQYF. The covered CDR3 bases are TGCGCCAGCAGCCAAGTTGTCGCGGGGGGGAGAGCAGAGACC.

Turning to this clone: The CDR3 end is not reached by the read, which stops 3 residues before it; the germline J gene fills it in. The chain joins TRBV6-4 to TRBJ2-1; the D is unclear. The germline V gene encodes CDR1 MRHNA and CDR2 SNTAGT. The V end was cut by 5 bases, the J end by 3 bases, with 8 bases between. This CDR3 contains 13 residues. Incomplete CDR3 DNA: TGTGCCAGCAGTATGGCAGGCTACAATGAG. This encodes CASSMAGYNE. The entire CDR3 reads CASSMAGYNEQFF.

Here the CDR3 reads CASIGGGNQPQYF. The CDR3 bases that were read are TGTGCCAGTATTGGGGGGGGTAATCAGCCT. The chain couples TRBV19 to TRBJ2-4; TRBD2 agrees at 7 bases. The read ends 3 residues early relative to the CDR3; the germline J gene fills the gap. Per the germline V gene, CDR1 is LNHDA and CDR2 is SQIVND (reference sequence). This CDR3 is built from 13 residues. The whole variable domain, filled in from reference TRBV19 and TRBJ2-4, reads DGGITQSPKYLFRKEGQNVTLSCEQNLNHDAMYWYRQDPGQGLRLIYYSQIVNDFQKGDIAEGYSVSREKKESFPLTVTSAQKNPTAFYLCASIGGGNQPQYFGAGTRLSVL.

About this clone: The missing CDR3 end, 3 residues past where the read stops, is filled in from the germline J gene. This chain joins TRBV5-4 and TRBJ2-5; TRBD2 aligns across 7 bases. The V gene end was trimmed by 1 base and the J gene end by 5 bases; junction bases not matched to a gene: 5. The CDR3 totals 14 residues. Looked up from germline, CDR1 is SGHNT and CDR2 is YYREEE (reference sequence). CDR3 DNA, as far as it was read: TGTGCCAGCAGCTTGTTAAGCGGGGAGGAGACC. Translating gives CASSLLSGEET. The CDR3, in full, reads CASSLLSGEETQYF.

A word on this clone: Sequencing ends 3 residues short of the CDR3 end; the germline J gene provides the rest. Other DNA sequences in the same sample also yield this CDR3. V gene TRBV7-2 combines with J gene TRBJ1-2; D unclear. CDR1 SGHTA and CDR2 FQGNSA come from the germline V gene. CDR3 size: 11 residues. V was pared by 8 bases and J by 0 bases, with 4 bases between. CDR3 bases read: TGTGCCAGCGGCACTAACTATGGC. Translating gives CASGTNYG. The full CDR3 protein reads CASGTNYGYTF.

Concerning this clone itself: With the read ending 3 residues before the CDR3 end, the germline J gene is used to fill in that end. This chain uses TRBV19 with TRBJ1-6; possibly TRBD1 for D (5 bases). Germline V gene sequence: CDR1 LNHDA, CDR2 SQIVND (reference sequence). V shed 6 bases and J shed 4 bases, with 16 bases lying between them. The CDR3 consists of 16 residues. CDR3 bases read: TGTGCCAGTAGCGCGGGGGTGTTGGGTTATAATTCACCC. Protein sequence: CASSAGVLGYNSP. The whole CDR3 protein reads CASSAGVLGYNSPLHF.